This record looks at one TCR beta chain sequence and its context. In the original analysis: Using reference gene primer amplification, nucleated cell counts were estimated. Clones were read by immunoSEQ multiplex PCR, and TCRdb kept only the in-frame ones, dropping some. That table gives V, J and clone size, and the DNA gave D and trimming. Here the sample spans about 190,000 clones, less than 85% being singletons. V lost 10 bases and J 2 bases, leaving 10 bases between the germline ends. Germline CDR1 MNHEY, CDR2 SVGAGI. The CDR3 is 12 amino acids. This entry is derived from a study of blood T cell repertoires in COVID-19. Ages ranged from roughly 18 to 100 years, with residence in approximately 25 US areas. Clinical histories supplied by participants themselves formed the basis of cohort assignment.

This sequence joins TRBV6-5 and TRBJ2-3; D is ambiguous. The TCR comes from a woman aged 60-75 years with acute COVID-19. The sequenced sample consisted of PBMCs or T cells enriched from blood (not recorded which). CDR3 nucleotides: TGTGCCACGAGCAGGAACACAGATACGCAGTATTTT. Translation: CATSRNTDTQYF.